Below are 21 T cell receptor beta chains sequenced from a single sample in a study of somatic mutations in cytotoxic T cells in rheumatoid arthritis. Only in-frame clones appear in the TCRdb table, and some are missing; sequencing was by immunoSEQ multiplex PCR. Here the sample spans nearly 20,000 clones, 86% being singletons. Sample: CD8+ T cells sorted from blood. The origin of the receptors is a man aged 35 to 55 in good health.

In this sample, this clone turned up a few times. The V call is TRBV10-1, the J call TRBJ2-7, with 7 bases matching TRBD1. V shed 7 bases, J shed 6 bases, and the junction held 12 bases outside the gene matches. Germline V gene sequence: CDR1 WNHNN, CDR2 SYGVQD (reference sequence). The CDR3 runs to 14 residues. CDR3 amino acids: CASTQELGGLEQYF. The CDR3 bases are TGCGCCAGCACTCAGGAGCTAGGGGGCCTCGAGCAGTACTTC.

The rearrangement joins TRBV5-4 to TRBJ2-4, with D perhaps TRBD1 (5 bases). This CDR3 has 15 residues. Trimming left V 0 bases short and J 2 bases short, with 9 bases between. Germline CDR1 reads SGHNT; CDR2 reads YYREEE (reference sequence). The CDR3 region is CASSLGRATKNIQYF. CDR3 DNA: TGTGCCAGCAGCTTGGGCAGGGCGACCAAAAACATTCAGTACTTC.

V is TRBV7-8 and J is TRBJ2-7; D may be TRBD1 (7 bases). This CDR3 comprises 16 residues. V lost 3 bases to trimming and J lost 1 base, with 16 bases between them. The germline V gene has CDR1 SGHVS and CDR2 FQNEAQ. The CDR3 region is CASSFSGGGWSYEQYF. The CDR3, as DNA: TGTGCCAGCAGCTTCTCAGGGGGAGGTTGGTCCTACGAGCAGTACTTC.

CDR3 nucleotides: TGTGCCAGCACCTGGACTGAGGGCTACAATGAGCAGTTCTTC. Protein sequence: CASTWTEGYNEQFF. V is TRBV6-5 and J is TRBJ2-1; possible D gene TRBD2, 5 bases. Germline V gene lookup returns CDR1 MNHEY and CDR2 SVGAGI. With 7 bases removed from V and 3 bases from J, the gap between germline ends came to 13 bases. This CDR3 has 14 residues.

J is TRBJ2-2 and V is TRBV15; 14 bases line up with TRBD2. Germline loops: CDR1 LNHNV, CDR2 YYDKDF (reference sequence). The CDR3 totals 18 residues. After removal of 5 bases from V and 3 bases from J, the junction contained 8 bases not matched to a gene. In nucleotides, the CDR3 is TGTGCCACCAGCGGACAGACTAGCGGGAGGGCCCACACCGGGGAGCTGTTTTTT. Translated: CATSGQTSGRAHTGELFF.

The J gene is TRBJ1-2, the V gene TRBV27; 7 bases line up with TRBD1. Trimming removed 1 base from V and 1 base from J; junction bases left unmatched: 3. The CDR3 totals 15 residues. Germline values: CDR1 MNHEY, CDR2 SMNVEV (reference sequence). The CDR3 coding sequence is TGTGCCAGCAGTTTATTCAGGGGGTATAACTATGGCTACACCTTC. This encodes CASSLFRGYNYGYTF.

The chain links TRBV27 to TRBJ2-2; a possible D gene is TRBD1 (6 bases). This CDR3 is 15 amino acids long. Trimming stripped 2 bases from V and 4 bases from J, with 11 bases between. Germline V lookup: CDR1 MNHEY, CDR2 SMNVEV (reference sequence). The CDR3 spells CASSLVSGVTGELFF. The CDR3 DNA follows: TGTGCCAGCAGTTTAGTGTCAGGGGTCACCGGGGAGCTGTTTTTT.

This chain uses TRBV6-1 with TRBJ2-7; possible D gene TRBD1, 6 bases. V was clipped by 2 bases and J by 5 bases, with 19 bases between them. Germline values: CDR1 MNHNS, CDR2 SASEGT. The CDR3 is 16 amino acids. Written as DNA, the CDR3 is TGTGCCAGCAGTGAATTATCGGGACAACCCTCGGACGAGCAGTACTTC. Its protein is CASSELSGQPSDEQYF.

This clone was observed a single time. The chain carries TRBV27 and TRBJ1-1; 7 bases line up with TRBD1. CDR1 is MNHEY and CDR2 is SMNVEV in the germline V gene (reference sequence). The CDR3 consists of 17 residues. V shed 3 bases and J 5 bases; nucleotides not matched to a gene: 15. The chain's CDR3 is CASSFLPPDSGGTEAFF. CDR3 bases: TGTGCCAGCAGTTTCCTCCCGCCGGACTCAGGGGGAACTGAAGCTTTCTTT.

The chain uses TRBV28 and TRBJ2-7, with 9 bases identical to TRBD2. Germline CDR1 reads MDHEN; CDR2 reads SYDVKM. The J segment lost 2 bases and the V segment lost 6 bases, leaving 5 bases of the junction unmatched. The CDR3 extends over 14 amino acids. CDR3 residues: CASRSSGRTYEQYF. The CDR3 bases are TGTGCCAGCAGAAGTAGCGGGAGAACCTACGAGCAGTACTTC.

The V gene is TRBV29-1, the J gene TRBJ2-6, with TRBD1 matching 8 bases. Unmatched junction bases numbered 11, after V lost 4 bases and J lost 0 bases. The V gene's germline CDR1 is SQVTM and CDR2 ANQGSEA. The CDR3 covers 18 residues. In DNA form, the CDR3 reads TGCAGCGTTGTAGCCAGGGGGCCGTTGGGCTCTGGGGCCAACGTCCTGACTTTC. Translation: CSVVARGPLGSGANVLTF. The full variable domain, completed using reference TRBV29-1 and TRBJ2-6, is SAVISQKPSRDICQRGTSLTIQCQVDSQVTMMFWYRQQPGQSLTLIATANQGSEATYESGFVIDKFPISRPNLTFSTLTVSNMSPEDSSIYLCSVVARGPLGSGANVLTFGAGSRLTVL.

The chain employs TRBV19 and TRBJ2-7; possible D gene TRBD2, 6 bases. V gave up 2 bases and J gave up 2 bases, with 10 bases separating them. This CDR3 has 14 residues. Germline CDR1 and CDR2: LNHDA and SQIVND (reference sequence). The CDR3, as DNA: TGTGCCAGTAGTATACACGGGGGACCCTACGAGCAGTACTTC. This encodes CASSIHGGPYEQYF.

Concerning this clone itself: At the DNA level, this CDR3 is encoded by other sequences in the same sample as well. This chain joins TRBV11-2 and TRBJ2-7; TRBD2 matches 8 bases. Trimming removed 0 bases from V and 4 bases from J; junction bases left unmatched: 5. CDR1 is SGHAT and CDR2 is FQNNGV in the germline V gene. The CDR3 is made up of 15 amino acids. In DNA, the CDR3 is TGTGCCAGCAGCTTAGATCTGCCGGGGGGGTACGAGCAGTACTTC. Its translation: CASSLDLPGGYEQYF.

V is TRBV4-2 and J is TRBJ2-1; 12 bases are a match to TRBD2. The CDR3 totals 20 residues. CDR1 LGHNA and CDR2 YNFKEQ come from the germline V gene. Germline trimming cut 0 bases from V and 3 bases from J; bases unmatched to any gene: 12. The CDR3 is CASSQDLRASGRALYNEQFF. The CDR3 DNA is TGTGCCAGCAGCCAAGATTTAAGGGCTAGCGGGAGGGCCCTCTACAATGAGCAGTTCTTC.

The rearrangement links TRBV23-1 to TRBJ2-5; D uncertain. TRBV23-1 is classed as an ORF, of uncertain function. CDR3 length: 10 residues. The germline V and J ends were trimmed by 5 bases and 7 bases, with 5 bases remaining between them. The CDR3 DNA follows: TGCGCCAGCAGTTCCCGGACCCAGTACTTC. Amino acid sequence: CASSSRTQYF.

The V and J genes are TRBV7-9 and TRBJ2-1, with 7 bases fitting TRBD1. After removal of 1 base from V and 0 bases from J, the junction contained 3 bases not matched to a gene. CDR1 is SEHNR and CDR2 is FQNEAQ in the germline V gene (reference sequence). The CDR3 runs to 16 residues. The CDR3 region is CASSLGQGYSYNEQFF. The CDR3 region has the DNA TGTGCCAGCAGCTTAGGACAGGGATACTCCTACAATGAGCAGTTCTTC.

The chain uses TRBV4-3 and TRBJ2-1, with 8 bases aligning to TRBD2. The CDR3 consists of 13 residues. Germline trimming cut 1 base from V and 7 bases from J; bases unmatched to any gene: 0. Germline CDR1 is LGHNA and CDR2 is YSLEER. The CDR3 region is CASSQASGNEQFF. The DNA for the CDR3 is TGCGCCAGCAGCCAAGCTAGCGGGAATGAGCAGTTCTTC.

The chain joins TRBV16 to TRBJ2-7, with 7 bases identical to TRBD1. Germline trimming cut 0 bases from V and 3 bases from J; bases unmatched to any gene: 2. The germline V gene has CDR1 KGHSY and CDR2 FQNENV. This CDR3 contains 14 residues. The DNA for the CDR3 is TGTGCCAGCAGCCAATCTGGGACAGTCTACGAGCAGTACTTC. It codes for CASSQSGTVYEQYF.

CDR3 sequence: CASSQDFGLSSNQPQHF. DNA of the CDR3: TGCGCCAGCAGCCAAGATTTTGGTCTCAGTAGCAATCAGCCCCAGCATTTT. The chain has TRBV4-3 and TRBJ1-5; D unclear. The V end was cut by 0 bases, the J end by 0 bases, with 12 bases between. Germline-derived CDR1 and CDR2 are LGHNA and YSLEER. The CDR3 is made up of 17 amino acids.

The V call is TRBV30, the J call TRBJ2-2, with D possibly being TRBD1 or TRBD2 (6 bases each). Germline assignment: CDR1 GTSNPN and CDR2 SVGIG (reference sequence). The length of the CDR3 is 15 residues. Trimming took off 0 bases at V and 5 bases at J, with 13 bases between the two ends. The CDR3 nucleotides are TGTGCCTGGAGTGTGGAGGGGACATGGACCGGGGAGCTGTTTTTT. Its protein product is CAWSVEGTWTGELFF.

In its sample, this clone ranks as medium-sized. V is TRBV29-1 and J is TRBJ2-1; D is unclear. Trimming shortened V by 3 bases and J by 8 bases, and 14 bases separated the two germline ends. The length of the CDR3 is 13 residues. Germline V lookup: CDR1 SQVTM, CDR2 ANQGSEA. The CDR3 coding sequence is TGCAGCGTTGAGTCCCCCCCCGACGATGAGCAGTTCTTC. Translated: CSVESPPDDEQFF.